This T cell receptor (beta chain) was captured in a study of cytomegalovirus exposure and HLA in healthy donors. This CDR3 region has 15 residues. The germline V gene has CDR1 KGHSH and CDR2 LQKENI. V trimming: 3 bases; J trimming: 3 bases; junction bases outside the gene matches: 3. PCR employed 60 Vbeta and 13 Jbeta primers. Measured with immunoSEQ multiplex PCR; TCRdb has only the in-frame clones, and not every one. The sample's table shows some 150,000 clones. This sequence originates from a woman aged 18 to 35 in good health and CMV-seropositive. Material: PBMCs. The rearrangement uses TRBV18 and TRBJ2-7, with TRBD2 matching 12 bases. The CDR3 region has the DNA TGTGCCAGCTCACCGACTAGCGGGGGTGGCTACGAGCAGTACTTC. Protein: CASSPTSGGGYEQYF. Looking up the rest from reference TRBV18 and TRBJ2-7 gives the full variable domain: NAGVMQNPRHLVRRRGQEARLRCSPMKGHSHVYWYRQLPEEGLKFMVYLQKENIIDESGMPKERFSAEFPKEGPSILRIQQVVRGDSAAYFCASSPTSGGGYEQYFGPGTRLTVT.